This is a list of T cell receptor beta chains from one sample in a study of blood T cell repertoires in COVID-19. The protocol was immunoSEQ multiplex PCR, while the TCRdb copy is restricted to in-frame clones and leaves out a portion. The sample yields about 180,000 clones, about 75% seen once. Material for sequencing was peripheral blood. The origin of the receptors is an older woman with acute or convalescent COVID-19. Each CDR3 is given with its conserved first and last residue. D genes are given only for firm matches. Some rows have no size entry. The others give once, few or many, or a class for an expanded clone.

clone_size	j_call	v_call	d_call	cdr3_nt	cdr3_aa
-	TRBJ2-1	TRBV7-9	TRBD2	TGTGCCAGCAGTAGCGGGAGGGAGATCCATGAGCAGTTCTTC	CASSSGREIHEQFF
-	TRBJ1-2	TRBV7-2	-	TGTGCCAGCAGCTTAGGCGGTCTTGGGAGGGTTTCCTTGGGTGGCTACACCTTC	CASSLGGLGRVSLGGYTF
-	TRBJ1-5	TRBV7-3	-	TGTGCCAGCAGCTTATATAGGGGCTCGCCCCAGCATTTT	CASSLYRGSPQHF
-	TRBJ2-2	TRBV3-1/TRBV3-2	-	TGTGCCAGCAGCCAACAAGGGAGCGGATTCGGGGACGGGGAGCTGTTTTTT	CASSQQGSGFGDGELFF
few	TRBJ2-7	TRBV6-1	-	TGTGCCAGCAGTGAACAACGGGGGTCCTACGAGCAGTACTTC	CASSEQRGSYEQYF
-	TRBJ1-6	TRBV30	TRBD1	TGTGCCTGGGAACCGGGACAGGGTGCTTCACCCCTCCACTTT	CAWEPGQGASPLHF
-	TRBJ2-5	TRBV3-1/TRBV3-2	TRBD1	TGTGCCAGCAGCCTGGGACAGAAAGAGACCCAGTACTTC	CASSLGQKETQYF
-	TRBJ1-1	TRBV5-3	TRBD1	TGTGCCAGAAGCTATTCAGGGGGCGGATGGAACACTGAAGCTTTCTTT	CARSYSGGGWNTEAFF
-	TRBJ2-2	TRBV25-1	-	TGTGCCAGCAGTGAAAGGTGGGCTGACACCGGGGAGCTGTTTTTT	CASSERWADTGELFF
-	TRBJ1-4	TRBV2	-	TGTGCCAGCACCCTACAGGGAATACAAGAAAAACTGTTTTTT	CASTLQGIQEKLFF
-	TRBJ2-3	TRBV2	TRBD2	TGTGCCAGCAGGACTAGCGGGGGGCGCACAGATACGCAGTATTTT	CASRTSGGRTDTQYF
-	TRBJ1-2	TRBV6-1	-	TGTGCCAGCAGTGACCCAGAGGGCCGGTCTGGGGGCTACACCTTC	CASSDPEGRSGGYTF
once	TRBJ2-1	TRBV18	-	TGTGCCAGCTCACCATGGAGGGTTGTGGCCGATGAGCAGTTCTTC	CASSPWRVVADEQFF
-	TRBJ2-2	TRBV3-1/TRBV3-2	TRBD2	TGTGCCAGCAGCCAAGGTACTAGCGGGACAAACACCGGGGAGCTGTTTTTT	CASSQGTSGTNTGELFF
-	TRBJ2-1	TRBV4-1	TRBD2	TGCGCCAGCAGCCGCGGGACTAGCGGGACCTACAATGAGCAGTTCTTC	CASSRGTSGTYNEQFF
-	TRBJ1-1	TRBV6-1	-	TGTGCCAGCCGAACCAGGGACACCCTTAACACTGAAGCTTTCTTT	CASRTRDTLNTEAFF
-	TRBJ1-1	TRBV19	-	TGTGCCAGTAGTATAAAGGACAGAGCTGAAGCTTTCTTT	CASSIKDRAEAFF
-	TRBJ1-2	TRBV29-1	-	TGCAGCGTTGAAGTACAGAAATATGGCTACACCTTC	CSVEVQKYGYTF
-	TRBJ2-7	TRBV5-5	-	TGTGCCAGCAGCTTGGGACAGCTACTCGCCTACGAGCAGTACTTC	CASSLGQLLAYEQYF
-	TRBJ1-2	TRBV13	-	TGTGCCAGCAGCTTTCGTGGCAACACCGTTTTCTATGGCTACACCTTC	CASSFRGNTVFYGYTF
-	TRBJ1-1	TRBV30	-	TGTGCCTGGACTTGGGGCAGCAAGAACACTGAAGCTTTCTTT	CAWTWGSKNTEAFF
few	TRBJ2-2	TRBV10-2	TRBD2	TGCGCCAGCAGCCAAGAGGCGCAGGGACTAGCGGGAGGCAACACCGGGGAGCTGTTTTTT	CASSQEAQGLAGGNTGELFF
-	TRBJ1-1	TRBV10-3	-	TGTGCCATCAGAGAGACAGCCGGCACTGAAGCTTTCTTT	CAIRETAGTEAFF
once	TRBJ2-3	TRBV18	-	TGTGCCAGCTCAGACGGGAGAAGGGTCACAGATACGCAGTATTTT	CASSDGRRVTDTQYF
-	TRBJ1-2	TRBV5-1	-	TGCGCCAGCAGCTTGGATGGTACAGGCTATGGCTACACCTTC	CASSLDGTGYGYTF
-	TRBJ2-3	TRBV2	TRBD2	TGTGCCAGCAGTGAATCTGCGGGAGGTAGAGATACGCAGTATTTT	CASSESAGGRDTQYF
-	TRBJ2-7	TRBV6-5	TRBD1	TGTGCCAGCAGGGGACAGGGACGACACGAGCAGTACTTC	CASRGQGRHEQYF
-	TRBJ2-3	TRBV2	-	TGTGCCAGCATTCGGACAGCCACAGATACGCAGTATTTT	CASIRTATDTQYF